This T cell receptor (beta chain) is from a study of T cells and Merkel cell carcinoma outcomes. The germline V gene encodes CDR1 LGHNA and CDR2 YNFKEQ. The CDR3 sequence is 16 residues long. General observations from the study: Repertoire plus T-cell density reportedly predicted Merkel cell carcinoma outcomes.

Using immunoSEQ multiplex PCR, the repertoire was profiled, and TCRdb retains in-frame clones only, with some absent. The profile shows over 450 clones, approximately 92% of them singletons. Turning to this clone: Its antigen is not known. One end of the junction varies from germline; a read error may be responsible.

The chain has TRBV4-2 and TRBJ2-2, with D possibly matching TRBD2 (6 bases). The sample was tumor tissue from Merkel cell carcinoma. This receptor was identified in a human donor with Merkel cell carcinoma. The CDR3 sequence: CASSPYGGWNAGELFF. Written as DNA, the CDR3 is TGTGCCAGCAGCCCCTATGGAGGGTGGAACGCCGGGGAGCTGTTTTTT.